This T cell receptor (beta chain) was documented in a study of blood T cell repertoires in COVID-19. About the study: Spain, Italy and the United States supplied samples that represented acute and convalescent COVID-19.

As originally analysed: Scientists estimated how many nucleated cells there were by amplifying reference gene primers. Produced via immunoSEQ multiplex PCR; TCRdb's table is partial and in-frame only. Clone size and the V and J calls come from that table; the DNA yielded D and trimming. The sample yields 130,000 to 150,000 clones, 84% seen once. The CDR3 sequence is 14 residues long. The V end lost 1 base, the J end lost 1 base, and 5 bases lay between the germline ends. Looked up from germline, CDR1 is LNHDA and CDR2 is SQIVND (reference sequence). Enrollees, about 18 to 95 years old, lived in some 24 US areas. Categorization into cohorts depended on clinical history that participants reported.

The chain joins TRBV19 to TRBJ1-5; unclear D gene. This sequence originates from a woman in her forties or fifties who had been exposed to COVID-19. Input material: PBMCs or T cells enriched from blood (not recorded which). CDR3 DNA: TGTGCCAGTAGTATAGCGGGGAGCAATCAGCCCCAGCATTTT. Amino acids: CASSIAGSNQPQHF.